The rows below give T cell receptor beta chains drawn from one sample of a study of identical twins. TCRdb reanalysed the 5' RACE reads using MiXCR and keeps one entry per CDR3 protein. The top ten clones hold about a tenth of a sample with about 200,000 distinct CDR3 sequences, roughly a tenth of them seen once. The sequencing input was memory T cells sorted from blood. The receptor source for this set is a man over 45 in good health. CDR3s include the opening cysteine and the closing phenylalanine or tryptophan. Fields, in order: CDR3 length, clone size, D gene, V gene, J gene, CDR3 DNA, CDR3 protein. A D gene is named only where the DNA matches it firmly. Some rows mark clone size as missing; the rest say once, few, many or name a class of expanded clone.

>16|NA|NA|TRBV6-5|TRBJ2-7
TGTGCCAGCAGTTCCACCTGGACAATCTCCACCTACGAGCAGTACTTC
CASSSTWTISTYEQYF
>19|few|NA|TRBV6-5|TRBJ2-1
TGTGCCAGCAGTTACTCAGGGTCAGGCGGGTCGAGCTCCTACAATGAGCAGTTCTTC
CASSYSGSGGSSSYNEQFF
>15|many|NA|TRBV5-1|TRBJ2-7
TGCGCCAGCAGCTTGAGGGGACAAAGCACCTACGAGCAGTACTTC
CASSLRGQSTYEQYF
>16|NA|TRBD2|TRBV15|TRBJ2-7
TGTGCCACCAGCAGGGGTGGAGGTACTAGCGGCTACGAGCAGTACTTC
CATSRGGGTSGYEQYF
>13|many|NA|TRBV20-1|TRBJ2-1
TGCAGTGCTCTAAGGGACCTCTACAATGAGCAGTTCTTC
CSALRDLYNEQFF
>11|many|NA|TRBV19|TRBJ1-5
TGTGCCAGCTCCGGGGGGCAGCCCCAGCATTTT
CASSGGQPQHF
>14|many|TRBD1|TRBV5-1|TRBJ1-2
TGCGCCAGCAGCTTGGGGGCGACAGGGTCTGGCTACACCTTC
CASSLGATGSGYTF
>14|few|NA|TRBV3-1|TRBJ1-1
TGTGCCAGCAACGACCAGGGGTCAGGAACTGAAGCTTTCTTT
CASNDQGSGTEAFF
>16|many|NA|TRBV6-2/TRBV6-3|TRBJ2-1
TGTGCCAGCAGCTTGGAAGGGTATGGGATATACAATGAGCAGTTCTTC
CASSLEGYGIYNEQFF
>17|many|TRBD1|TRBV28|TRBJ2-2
TGTGCCAGCAGTTTATCTTGGGGACAGCGCTACTCCGGGGAGCTGTTTTTT
CASSLSWGQRYSGELFF
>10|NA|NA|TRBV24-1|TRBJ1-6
TGTGCCACAGGGGCCTCACCCCTCCACTTT
CATGASPLHF
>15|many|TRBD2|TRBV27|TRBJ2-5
TGTGCCAGCAGTTGGCTTGGCGGGAGCCAAGAGACCCAGTACTTC
CASSWLGGSQETQYF
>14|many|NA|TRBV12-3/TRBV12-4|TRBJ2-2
TGTGCCAGCAGGCGCCAGGCGAACACCGGGGAGCTGTTTTTT
CASRRQANTGELFF
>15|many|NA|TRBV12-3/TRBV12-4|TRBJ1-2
TGTGCCAGCAGTCTAGCAACTTTGGAGAGCTATGGCTACACCTTC
CASSLATLESYGYTF
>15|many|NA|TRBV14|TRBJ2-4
TGTGCCAGCAGCCACCCACAGGGGGGGAAAAACATTCAGTACTTC
CASSHPQGGKNIQYF
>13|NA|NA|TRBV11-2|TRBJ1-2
TGTGCCAGCAGCCCAGGGACGCTTTATGGCTACACCTTC
CASSPGTLYGYTF
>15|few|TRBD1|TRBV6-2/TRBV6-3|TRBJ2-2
TGTGCCAGCAGTTACAGGGGGCTAAACACCGGGGAGCTGTTTTTT
CASSYRGLNTGELFF
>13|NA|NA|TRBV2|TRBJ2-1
TGTGCCAGCAGAGCGGAGTCCTACAATGAGCAGTTCTTC
CASRAESYNEQFF
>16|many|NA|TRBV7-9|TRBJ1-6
TGTGCCAGCAGCCCCCTATTGTCAGGGGTAGGTTCACCCCTCCACTTT
CASSPLLSGVGSPLHF
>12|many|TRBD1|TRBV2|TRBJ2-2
TGTGCCAGCAGCGAGACAGGGGCAGGTCTGTTTTTT
CASSETGAGLFF
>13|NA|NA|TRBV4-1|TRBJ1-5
TGCGCCAGCAGCCGAACAAGCAATCAGCCCCAGCATTTT
CASSRTSNQPQHF
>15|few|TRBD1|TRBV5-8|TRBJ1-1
TGTGCCAGCAGCCCCCGGACAGGGCGCATCGCTGAAGCTTTCTTT
CASSPRTGRIAEAFF
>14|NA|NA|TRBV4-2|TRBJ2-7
TGTGCCAGCAGCCAAGACGGCAGGGTCGACGAGCAGTACTTC
CASSQDGRVDEQYF
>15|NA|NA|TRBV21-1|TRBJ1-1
TGTGCCAGCAGCAAAAGGGGGCTGTTGGGGGCTGAAGCTTTCTTT
CASSKRGLLGAEAFF
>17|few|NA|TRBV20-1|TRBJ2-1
TGCAGTGCACCCGGGGGGCCCGGGACCTCATCCTACAATGAGCAGTTCTTC
CSAPGGPGTSSYNEQFF
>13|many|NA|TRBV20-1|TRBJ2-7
TGCAGTGCGGAAACAGGGAGCCCCTACGAGCAGTACTTC
CSAETGSPYEQYF
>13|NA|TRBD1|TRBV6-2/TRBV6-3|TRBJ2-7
TGTGCCACCCTAAGGACAGGGGGCGACGAGCAGTACTTC
CATLRTGGDEQYF
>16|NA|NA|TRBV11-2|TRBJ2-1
TGTGCCAGCACCCTATCGACGGTAAAGACTTACAATGAGCAGTTCTTC
CASTLSTVKTYNEQFF
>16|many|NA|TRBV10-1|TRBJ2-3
TGCGCCAGCAGTGACGATGGGACACGGGAGCCAGATACGCAGTATTTT
CASSDDGTREPDTQYF